The 23 T cell receptor beta chains listed next were all sequenced from one sample in a study of shared clonotypes between healthy human individuals. Method: immunoSEQ multiplex PCR; TCRdb's copy keeps in-frame clones and lacks some. The sample lists 2 million to 2.5 million clones, approximately 96% seen once, with more than 0.1% in the top ten. The sample taken for sequencing was naive CD4+ T cells sorted from blood. The subset was: CD45RA+ positively selected. These receptors all come from a man aged 18 to 35 in good health.

The genes are TRBV4-1 and TRBJ1-2; TRBD1 agrees at 11 bases. Looked up from germline, CDR1 is MGHRA and CDR2 is YSYEKL. Trimming removed 0 bases from V and 7 bases from J; junction bases left unmatched: 7. CDR3 size: 16 residues. This CDR3 is CASSQESGGTGGGYTF. Written as DNA, the CDR3 is TGCGCCAGCAGCCAAGAGTCGGGCGGGACAGGGGGTGGCTACACCTTC.

The V and J genes are TRBV2 and TRBJ1-2; D unresolved. This CDR3 is built from 13 residues. V lost 3 bases, J lost 5 bases, and 10 bases lay in between. Germline V gene data show CDR1 as SNHLY and CDR2 as FYNNEI. The CDR3, as DNA: TGTGCCAGCAGTGATGCGCCCCTGTATGGCTACACCTTC. Translation gives CASSDAPLYGYTF.

This clone was recorded only once. Here the CDR3 reads CASSAGGTEAFF. DNA for the CDR3: TGCGCCAGCAGCGCCGGGGGGACTGAAGCTTTCTTT. J is TRBJ1-1 and V is TRBV5-1; possible D gene TRBD1, 5 bases. This CDR3 has 12 amino acids. Trimming removed 4 bases from V and 5 bases from J, with 9 bases in between. In germline, CDR1 is SGHRS, CDR2 YFSETQ.

This clone was recorded only once. The V gene is TRBV5-6, the J gene TRBJ1-3; 11 bases are shared with TRBD1. The CDR3 runs 16 residues. Germline V gene lookup returns CDR1 SGHDT and CDR2 YYEEEE. After removal of 4 bases from V and 4 bases from J, the junction contained 7 bases not matched to a gene. In DNA form, the CDR3 reads TGTGCCAGCAGCCCGGCCGGGACAGGGGGAGGAAACACCATATATTTT. Its translation is CASSPAGTGGGNTIYF.

The rearrangement joins TRBV4-3 to TRBJ2-7, with 9 nucleotides matching TRBD1. CDR3 length: 15 amino acids. CDR1 LGHNA and CDR2 YSLEER come from the germline V gene. The trim removed 0 bases at V and 9 bases at J, leaving 9 bases unmatched. The CDR3: CASSQDVQGASRQYF. The CDR3 region has the DNA TGCGCCAGCAGCCAAGATGTACAGGGGGCGAGTCGGCAGTACTTC.

This chain uses TRBV30 with TRBJ1-1; D gene ambiguous. The CDR3 loop spans 11 amino acids. In germline, CDR1 is GTSNPN, CDR2 SVGIG (reference sequence). Trimming shortened V by 5 bases and J by 5 bases, and 9 bases separated the two germline ends. The CDR3 nucleotides read TGTGCCTGGGTCCAGGAAACTGAAGCTTTCTTT. Residues: CAWVQETEAFF.

Here the CDR3 DNA reads TGTGCCAGCAGCCCCGCCGGGACTAGCTCCTACGAGCAGTACTTC. This gives the protein CASSPAGTSSYEQYF. The chain joins TRBV7-8 to TRBJ2-7, with TRBD2 matching 8 bases. The germline gives CDR1 SGHVS, CDR2 FQNEAQ. This CDR3 is 15 amino acids long. V dropped 5 bases and J dropped 0; count of bases not matched to a gene: 6. The full variable domain, in which reference TRBV7-8 and TRBJ2-7 provide the parts outside the CDR3, is GAGVSQSPRYKVAKRGQDVALRCDPISGHVSLFWYQQALGQGPEFLTYFQNEAQLDKSGLPSDRFFAERPEGSVSTLKIQRTQQEDSAVYLCASSPAGTSSYEQYFGPGTRLTVT.

The gene calls are TRBV4-3 and TRBJ2-1, with TRBD2 matching 10 bases. CDR1 is LGHNA, CDR2 YSLEER, per germline. This CDR3 spans 20 amino acids. With 1 base clipped from V and 0 bases from J, the junction kept 12 bases outside the gene matches. As DNA, the CDR3 is TGCGCCAGCAGCCAAGTGGGGCCTAGCGGGAGTCCCAGCTCCTACAATGAGCAGTTCTTC. It is translated as CASSQVGPSGSPSSYNEQFF.

The chain employs TRBV30 and TRBJ1-1; 7 bases are shared with TRBD1. Germline assignment: CDR1 GTSNPN and CDR2 SVGIG (reference sequence). The CDR3 runs 14 residues. V gave up 3 bases and J gave up 0 bases; unmatched junction bases: 4. The CDR3 region is CAWRTGPVNTEAFF. The DNA for the CDR3 is TGTGCCTGGAGGACAGGGCCGGTGAACACTGAAGCTTTCTTT.

The rearrangement joins TRBV19 to TRBJ1-6; no clear D. V was clipped by 5 bases and J by 0 bases, with 11 bases between them. CDR1 and CDR2 from the germline V gene are LNHDA and SQIVND (reference sequence). The length of the CDR3 is 16 residues. CDR3 amino acids: CASSAWGSSYNSPLHF. In nucleotides, the CDR3 is TGTGCCAGTAGTGCTTGGGGTAGCTCCTATAATTCACCCCTCCACTTT.

This chain connects TRBV28 to TRBJ1-5, with 9 bases lining up with TRBD1. This CDR3 comprises 15 residues. Germline CDR1 is MDHEN and CDR2 is SYDVKM. The ends lost 8 bases at V and 1 base at J; junction bases unmatched: 6. DNA of the CDR3: TGTGCCAGCGCCCGGGGGACAGGGAGCAATCAGCCCCAGCATTTT. This encodes CASARGTGSNQPQHF.

The V call is TRBV28, the J call TRBJ2-7; D gene ambiguous. V dropped 6 bases and J dropped 1 base, with 7 bases sitting between them. In germline, CDR1 is MDHEN, CDR2 SYDVKM. This CDR3 has 12 residues. DNA of the CDR3: TGTGCCAGCAGGGGCGTGTCCTACGAGCAGTACTTC. Encoded protein: CASRGVSYEQYF.

As for this clone: This specimen includes other DNA sequences encoding the same CDR3. The chain joins TRBV2 to TRBJ1-5; D perhaps matches TRBD1 (6 bases). Deletions cut 3 bases from V and 4 bases from J, with 10 bases between. CDR3 length: 14 amino acids. Per the germline V gene, CDR1 is SNHLY and CDR2 is FYNNEI. CDR3 sequence reads: CASSEGQGNQPQHF. The CDR3 coding sequence is TGTGCCAGCAGTGAGGGGCAGGGGAATCAGCCCCAGCATTTT.

J is TRBJ1-6 and V is TRBV5-6; TRBD1 matches 11 bases. Trimming took 5 bases from V and 10 from J; bases not matched to a gene: 2. CDR1 and CDR2 (germline): SGHDT, YYEEEE. The CDR3 contains 13 residues. The CDR3 bases are TGTGCCAGCAGGGGGACAGGGGGGTCACCCCTCCACTTT. Protein sequence: CASRGTGGSPLHF. The variable domain in full, with the rest retrieved from reference TRBV5-6 and TRBJ1-6, is DAGVTQSPTHLIKTRGQQVTLRCSPKSGHDTVSWYQQALGQGPQFIFQYYEEEERQRGNFPDRFSGHQFPNYSSELNVNALLLGDSALYLCASRGTGGSPLHFGNGTRLTVT.

The rearrangement uses TRBV6-6 and TRBJ1-1; unclear D gene. CDR3 length: 14 residues. The germline V and J ends were trimmed by 0 bases and 3 bases, with 8 bases remaining between them. Germline V gives CDR1 MNHNY, CDR2 SVGAGI (reference sequence). The CDR3 coding sequence is TGTGCCAGCAGTTACTCGATCGTCTACACTGAAGCTTTCTTT. Protein product: CASSYSIVYTEAFF.

This chain joins TRBV13 and TRBJ2-2; a possible D gene is TRBD2 (6 bases). This CDR3 spans 17 amino acids. Looked up from germline, CDR1 is PRHDT and CDR2 is FYEKMQ (reference sequence). The V end lost 5 bases, the J end lost 6 bases, and 22 bases lay between the germline ends. The DNA for the CDR3 is TGTGCCAGCAGCCGCGGGCCAGCACTAGCTGGGCCCGGGGAGCTGTTTTTT. Amino acid sequence: CASSRGPALAGPGELFF.

The J gene is TRBJ1-4, the V gene TRBV6-5, with D perhaps matching TRBD1 (5 bases). Germline CDR1 reads MNHEY; CDR2 reads SVGAGI. The V gene lost 7 bases and the J gene lost 10 bases, with 13 bases spanning the gap. There are 12 residues in the CDR3. CDR3 amino acids: CASMSSGGKLFF. As DNA, the CDR3 is TGTGCCAGCATGTCCTCCGGGGGAAAACTGTTTTTT.

The chain joins TRBV30 to TRBJ2-3; 9 bases align to TRBD1. The CDR3 length is 14 residues. Germline V CDR1 and CDR2: GTSNPN, SVGIG (reference sequence). V shed 5 bases and J 6 bases; nucleotides not matched to a gene: 9. The CDR3 sequence is CAWGTGGNADTQYF. CDR3 nucleotide sequence: TGTGCCTGGGGAACAGGGGGCAATGCGGATACGCAGTATTTT.

The CDR3 here is CASSFTGQPFTEAFF. The CDR3 bases are TGTGCCAGCAGCTTTACGGGACAGCCTTTCACTGAAGCTTTCTTT. The chain uses TRBV11-2 and TRBJ1-1; 7 nucleotides match TRBD1. Germline V gene sequence: CDR1 SGHAT, CDR2 FQNNGV. J gave up 4 bases and V 3 bases, and 8 bases lay outside the gene matches. This CDR3 has 15 amino acids.

The CDR3 sequence: CATQRGGSDSPLHF. The CDR3 DNA is TGTGCCACCCAACGAGGGGGAAGCGATTCACCCCTCCACTTT. The V gene is TRBV7-9, the J gene TRBJ1-6; possible D gene TRBD1, 6 bases. V was clipped by 10 bases and J by 8 bases, with 18 bases between them. CDR1 and CDR2 from the germline V gene are SEHNR and FQNEAQ (reference sequence). The CDR3 totals 14 residues. Supplemented by reference TRBV7-9 and TRBJ1-6, the full variable domain reads DTGVSQNPRHKITKRGQNVTFRCDPISEHNRLYWYRQTLGQGPEFLTYFQNEAQLEKSRLLSDRFSAERPKGSFSTLEIQRTEQGDSAMYLCATQRGGSDSPLHFGNGTRLTVT.

The V gene is TRBV6-5, the J gene TRBJ1-3; a weak D match, TRBD1 (6 bases). This CDR3 comprises 14 residues. Trimming stripped 11 bases from V and 0 bases from J, with 14 bases between. CDR1 MNHEY and CDR2 SVGAGI come from the germline V gene. DNA of the CDR3: TGTGCCGCCTCCGGGGGCGGCTCTGGAAACACCATATATTTT. It codes for CAASGGGSGNTIYF.

This chain links TRBV5-1 with TRBJ1-1, with 9 positions matching TRBD1. The CDR3 covers 15 residues. CDR1 and CDR2 from the germline V gene are SGHRS and YFSETQ. J was trimmed by 0 bases and V by 3 bases; bases with no gene match: 3. The CDR3 spells CASSWGQGVNTEAFF. For the CDR3, the DNA is TGCGCCAGCAGCTGGGGACAGGGTGTGAACACTGAAGCTTTCTTT.

V is TRBV29-1 and J is TRBJ1-3; D gene unclear. Germline CDR1 SQVTM, CDR2 ANQGSEA. The CDR3 is 14 residues long. V was pared by 6 bases and J by 0 bases, with 12 bases between. Here the CDR3 DNA reads TGCAGCGTGGGAGGAACAGACTCTGGAAACACCATATATTTT. Translated, it gives CSVGGTDSGNTIYF.